Detailed here is one T cell receptor beta chain. Its antigen is unidentified. The study ran its PCR with 60 Vbeta and 13 Jbeta primers. How the authors handled the data: The authors later counted roughly 79 million unique TCR beta chains, 9.5 million to 11 million of them shared. TCRdb's table, derived via immunoSEQ multiplex PCR, lists solely in-frame clones and lacks some. The V and J calls and clone size were taken over from that table, and D and trimming were inferred from the DNA. The sample has 150,000 to 200,000 clones, about 63% seen once; the top ten hold around 3%. The data were taken from a study of cytomegalovirus exposure and HLA in healthy donors. General observations from the study: 150 to 200 TCR beta chains were listed as cytomegalovirus-associated.

The sample consisted of PBMCs. This sequence was found in a woman in her 40s in good health and CMV-seropositive.

CDR3 residues: CASSTGTSYEQYF. The DNA of the CDR3 is TGTGCCAGCAGTACCGGGACTAGCTACGAGCAGTACTTC. The chain uses TRBV2 and TRBJ2-7; TRBD2 aligns across 8 bases. The germline V gene has CDR1 SNHLY and CDR2 FYNNEI. With V trimmed by 5 bases and J by 3 bases, 3 bases remained unmatched. The CDR3 loop spans 13 amino acids. The complete variable domain, with remaining parts taken from reference TRBV2 and TRBJ2-7, reads EPEVTQTPSHQVTQMGQEVILRCVPISNHLYFYWYRQILGQKVEFLVSFYNNEISEKSEIFDDQFSVERPDGSNFTLKIRSTKLEDSAMYFCASSTGTSYEQYFGPGTRLTVT.